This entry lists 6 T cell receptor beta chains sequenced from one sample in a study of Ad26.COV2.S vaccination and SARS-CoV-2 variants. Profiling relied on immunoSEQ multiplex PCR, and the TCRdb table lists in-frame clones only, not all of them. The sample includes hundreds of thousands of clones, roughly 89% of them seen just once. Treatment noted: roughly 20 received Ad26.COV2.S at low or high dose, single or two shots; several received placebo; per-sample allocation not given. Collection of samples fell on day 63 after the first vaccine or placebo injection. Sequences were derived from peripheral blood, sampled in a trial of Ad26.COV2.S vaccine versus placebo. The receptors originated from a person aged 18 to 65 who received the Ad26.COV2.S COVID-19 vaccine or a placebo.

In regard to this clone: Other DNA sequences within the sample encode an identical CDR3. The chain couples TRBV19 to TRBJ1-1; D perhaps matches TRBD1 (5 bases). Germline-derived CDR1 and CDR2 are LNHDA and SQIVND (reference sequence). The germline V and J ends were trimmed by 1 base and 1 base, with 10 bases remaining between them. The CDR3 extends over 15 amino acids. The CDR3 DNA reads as TGTGCCAGTAGTATAGGAACAGGAAGGAACACTGAAGCTTTCTTT. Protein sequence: CASSIGTGRNTEAFF.

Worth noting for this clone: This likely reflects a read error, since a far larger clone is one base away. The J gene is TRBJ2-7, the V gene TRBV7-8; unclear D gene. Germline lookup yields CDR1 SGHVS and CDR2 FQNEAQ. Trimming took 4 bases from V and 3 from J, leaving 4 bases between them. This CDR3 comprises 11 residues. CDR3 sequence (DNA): TGTGCCAGCAGCTCCTACTACGAGCAGTACTTC. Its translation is CASSSYYEQYF.

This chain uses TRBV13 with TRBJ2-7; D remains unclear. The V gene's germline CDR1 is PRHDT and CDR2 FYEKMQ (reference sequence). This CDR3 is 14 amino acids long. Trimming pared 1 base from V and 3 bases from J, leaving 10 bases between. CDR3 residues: CASSLAVGSYEQYF. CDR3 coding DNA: TGTGCCAGCAGCTTAGCGGTCGGAAGCTACGAGCAGTACTTC.

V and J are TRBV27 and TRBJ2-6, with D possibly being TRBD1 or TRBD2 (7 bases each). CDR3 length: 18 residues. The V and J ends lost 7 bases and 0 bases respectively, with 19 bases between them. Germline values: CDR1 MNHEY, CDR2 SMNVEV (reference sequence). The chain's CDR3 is CASKGRDSTLSGANVLTF. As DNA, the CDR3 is TGTGCCAGCAAAGGGAGGGACAGCACTCTCTCTGGGGCCAACGTCCTGACTTTC.

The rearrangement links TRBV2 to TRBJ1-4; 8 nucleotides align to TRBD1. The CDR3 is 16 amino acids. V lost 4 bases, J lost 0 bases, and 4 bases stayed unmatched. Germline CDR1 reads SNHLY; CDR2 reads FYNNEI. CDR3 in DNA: TGTGCCAGCAGTGCCAGGGGGCTGGCAACTAATGAAAAACTGTTTTTT. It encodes CASSARGLATNEKLFF.

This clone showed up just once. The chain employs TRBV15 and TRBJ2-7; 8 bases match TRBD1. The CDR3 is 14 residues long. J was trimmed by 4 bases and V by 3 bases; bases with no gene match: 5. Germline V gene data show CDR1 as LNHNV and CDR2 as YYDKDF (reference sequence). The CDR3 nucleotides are TGTGCCACCAGCAGGGACAGGGTAGCATACGAGCAGTACTTC. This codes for CATSRDRVAYEQYF.